This record covers a single TCR beta chain. These data are taken from a study of monozygotic twins with inflammatory bowel disease. TCRdb reanalyzed the 5' RACE reads, giving one entry per CDR3 protein sequence and no DNA. The sample data list about 160,000 distinct CDR3 sequences. Germline V lookup: CDR1 SGHRS, CDR2 YFSETQ. This CDR3 has 17 residues. The gene calls are TRBV5-1 and TRBJ2-2. Specimen: blood. The TCR sequence derives from a human donor with ulcerative colitis or Crohn's disease, or a healthy co-twin of an affected twin (not recorded which). This CDR3 reads CASSLTQGIVNTGELFF. Full variable domain (remainder filled in from reference TRBV5-1 and TRBJ2-2): KAGVTQTPRYLIKTRGQQVTLSCSPISGHRSVSWYQQTPGQGLQFLFEYFSETQRNKGNFPGRFSGRQFSNSRSEMNVSTLELGDSALYLCASSLTQGIVNTGELFFGEGSRLTVL.